One T cell receptor beta chain is described in this entry. At one end the junction does not follow the germline gene, possibly because of a read error. The PCR made use of 60 Vbeta and 13 Jbeta primers. Using immunoSEQ multiplex PCR, the repertoire was profiled, and TCRdb retains in-frame clones only, with some absent. The sample shows roughly 120,000 clones, roughly 78% of them seen only once. This entry belongs to a study of cytomegalovirus exposure and HLA in healthy donors. The germline gives CDR1 MNHNS, CDR2 SASEGT. There are 15 residues in the CDR3. The rearrangement joins TRBV6-1 to TRBJ1-2; D perhaps matches TRBD1 (6 bases). Source material: PBMCs. The origin of this receptor is a man between 25 and 39 years old in good health and CMV-seronegative. The CDR3: CASPDSGRGQYGYPF. As DNA, the CDR3 is TGTGCCAGCCCCGATTCAGGCAGGGGACAATATGGCTACCCCTTC.